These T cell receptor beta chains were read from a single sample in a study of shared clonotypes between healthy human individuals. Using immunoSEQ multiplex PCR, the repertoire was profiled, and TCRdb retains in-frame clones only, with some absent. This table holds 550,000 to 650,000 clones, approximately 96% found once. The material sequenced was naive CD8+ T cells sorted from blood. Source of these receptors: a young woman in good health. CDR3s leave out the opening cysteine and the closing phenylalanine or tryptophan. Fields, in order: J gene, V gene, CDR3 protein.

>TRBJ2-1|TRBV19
ASAVSGSYNEQF
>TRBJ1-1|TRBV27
ASSAGGFPEAF
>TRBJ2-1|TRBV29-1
SGKHGAAEQF
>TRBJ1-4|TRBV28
ASRGQGAPEEKLF
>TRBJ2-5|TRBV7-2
ASSLPTGSETQY
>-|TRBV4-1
ASSQAGGRTYEQY
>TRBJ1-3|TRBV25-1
ASSEYGIGNTIY
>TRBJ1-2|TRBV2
ASSEVSANYGYT
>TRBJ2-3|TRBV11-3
ASSERQGASDTQY
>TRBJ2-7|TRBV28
ASSLYGVKQY
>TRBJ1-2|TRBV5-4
ASSLEGLGYT
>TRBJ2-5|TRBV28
ASSLLSVQETQY
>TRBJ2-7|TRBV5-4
ASSLKGGATSYEQY
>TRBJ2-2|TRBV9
ASSPTGSGELF
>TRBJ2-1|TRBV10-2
ASTRTDGYNEQF
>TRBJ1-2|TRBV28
ASSFYDSYYYGYT
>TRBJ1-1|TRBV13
ASPGGTEAF
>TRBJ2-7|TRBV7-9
ASSFGRAGQAYEQY
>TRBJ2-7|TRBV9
ASSVGGPYEQY
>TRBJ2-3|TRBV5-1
ASSLDVGAADTQY
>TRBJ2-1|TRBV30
AWSLRSGNEQF
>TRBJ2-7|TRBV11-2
ASSLGHPYEQY
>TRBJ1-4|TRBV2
ASSGQGTGNEKLF
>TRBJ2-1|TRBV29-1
SCVVAGRGNEQF
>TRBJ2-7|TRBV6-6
ASSYGDEQY
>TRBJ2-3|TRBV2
ASISFTDTQY
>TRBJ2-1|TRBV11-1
ASGQGAGNEQF
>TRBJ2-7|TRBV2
ASSEGQPYEQY
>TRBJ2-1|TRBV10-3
AISETTSGRVEQF
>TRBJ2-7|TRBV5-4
ASSRGSAYEQY
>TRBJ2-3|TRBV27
ASSTTGQGTDTQY
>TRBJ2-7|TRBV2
ASRAGQGYEQY
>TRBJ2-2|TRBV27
ASSQQGSPGELF
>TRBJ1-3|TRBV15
ATSSSGNTIY
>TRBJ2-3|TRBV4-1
ASSSPGGWGTDTQY
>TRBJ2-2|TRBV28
ASSLGLPDTGELF
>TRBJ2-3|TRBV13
ASSLRVPGALAGEPDTQY
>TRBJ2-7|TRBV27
ASSSLAGGPGEQY
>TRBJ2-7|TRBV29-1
SVEDLGQGGYEQY
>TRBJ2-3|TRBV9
ASSALGGGPTDTQY
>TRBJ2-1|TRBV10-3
AISDPSGSIVSHNEQF
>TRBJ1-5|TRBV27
ASSLWIRTDNQPQH
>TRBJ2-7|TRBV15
ATRDRGHDEQY
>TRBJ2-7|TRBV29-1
SVRGGRGYEQY
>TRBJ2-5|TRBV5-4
ASSFAGGQETQY
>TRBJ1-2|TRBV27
ASSSSGSYGYT
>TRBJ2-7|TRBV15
ATSTRLAQPYEQY
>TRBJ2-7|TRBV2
ASKQGLTYEQY
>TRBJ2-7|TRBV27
ASSPNTGTGTYEQY
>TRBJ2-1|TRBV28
ASSLMGSYNEQF
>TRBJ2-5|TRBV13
ASSFFARDAGGLGETQY
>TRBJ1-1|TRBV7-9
ASSGWTDPTEAF
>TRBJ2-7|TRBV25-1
ASSPRPGLPHEQY
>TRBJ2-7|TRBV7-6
ASSPGPAYEQY
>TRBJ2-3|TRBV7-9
ASSLAAGRGTDTQY